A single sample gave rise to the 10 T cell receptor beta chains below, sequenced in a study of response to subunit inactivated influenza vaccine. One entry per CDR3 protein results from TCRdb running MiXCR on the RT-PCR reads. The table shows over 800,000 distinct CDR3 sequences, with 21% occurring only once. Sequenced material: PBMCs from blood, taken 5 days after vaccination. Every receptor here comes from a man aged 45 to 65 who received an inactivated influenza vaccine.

CDR3 region: CASSQVPRSLSEKLFF. The CDR3 coding sequence is TGCGCCAGCAGCCAAGTCCCAAGGAGTTTAAGTGAAAAACTGTTTTTT. The chain employs TRBV4-1 and TRBJ1-4, with D hard to call. The germline gives CDR1 MGHRA, CDR2 YSYEKL. V was shortened by 1 base and J by 7 bases, with 16 bases between the two germline ends. The CDR3 covers 16 residues.

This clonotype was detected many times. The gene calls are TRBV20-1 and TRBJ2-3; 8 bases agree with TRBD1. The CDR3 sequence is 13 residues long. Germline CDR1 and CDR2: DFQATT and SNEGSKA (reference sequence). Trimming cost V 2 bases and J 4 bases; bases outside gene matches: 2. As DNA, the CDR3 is TGCAGTGCTAGATGGGACAGGTCAGATACGCAGTATTTT. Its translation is CSARWDRSDTQYF.

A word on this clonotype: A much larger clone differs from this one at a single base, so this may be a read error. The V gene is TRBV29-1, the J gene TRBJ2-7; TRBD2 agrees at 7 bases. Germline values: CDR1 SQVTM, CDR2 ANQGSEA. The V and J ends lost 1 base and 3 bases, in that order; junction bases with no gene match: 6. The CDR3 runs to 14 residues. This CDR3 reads CSVEGEGINYEQYF. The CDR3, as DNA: TGCAGCGTTGAAGGGGAGGGAATAAACTACGAGCAGTACTTC.

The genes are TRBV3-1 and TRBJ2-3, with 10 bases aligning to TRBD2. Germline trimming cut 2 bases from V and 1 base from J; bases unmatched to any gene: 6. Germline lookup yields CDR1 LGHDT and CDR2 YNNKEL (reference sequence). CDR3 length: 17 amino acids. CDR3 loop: CASSQLAGDIGTDTQYF. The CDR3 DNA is TGTGCCAGCAGCCAACTAGCGGGAGATATCGGCACAGATACGCAGTATTTT.

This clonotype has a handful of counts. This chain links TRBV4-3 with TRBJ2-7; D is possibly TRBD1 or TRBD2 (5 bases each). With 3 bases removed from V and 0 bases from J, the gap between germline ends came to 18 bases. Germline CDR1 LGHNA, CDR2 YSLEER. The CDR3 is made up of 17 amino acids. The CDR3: CASSQEVRGLSSYEQYF. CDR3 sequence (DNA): TGCGCCAGCAGCCAGGAGGTTAGGGGCCTTAGCTCCTACGAGCAGTACTTC.

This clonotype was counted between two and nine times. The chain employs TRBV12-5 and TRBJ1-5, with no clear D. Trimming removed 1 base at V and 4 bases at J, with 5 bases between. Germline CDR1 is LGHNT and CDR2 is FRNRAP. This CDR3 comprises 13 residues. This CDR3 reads CASGLGVNQPQHF. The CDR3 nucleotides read TGTGCTAGTGGTTTGGGGGTTAATCAGCCCCAGCATTTT.

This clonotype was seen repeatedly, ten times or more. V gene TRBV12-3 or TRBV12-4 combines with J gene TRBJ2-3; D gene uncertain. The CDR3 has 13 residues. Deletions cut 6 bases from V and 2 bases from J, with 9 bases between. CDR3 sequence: CASSGTYTDTQYF. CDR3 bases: TGTGCCAGCAGCGGCACTTACACAGATACGCAGTATTTT.

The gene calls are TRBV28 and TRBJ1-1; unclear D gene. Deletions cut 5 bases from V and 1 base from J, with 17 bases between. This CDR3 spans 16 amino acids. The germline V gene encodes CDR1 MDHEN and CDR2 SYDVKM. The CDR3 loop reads CASSTNPPWKNTEAFF. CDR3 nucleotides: TGTGCCAGCAGTACCAATCCGCCCTGGAAGAACACTGAAGCTTTCTTT.

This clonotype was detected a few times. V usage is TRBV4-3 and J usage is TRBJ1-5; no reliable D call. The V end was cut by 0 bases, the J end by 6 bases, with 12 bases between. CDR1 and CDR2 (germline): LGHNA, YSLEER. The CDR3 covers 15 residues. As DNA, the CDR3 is TGCGCCAGCAGCCAAGATTGGGGAGGCGGTCAGCCCCAGCATTTT. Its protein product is CASSQDWGGGQPQHF.

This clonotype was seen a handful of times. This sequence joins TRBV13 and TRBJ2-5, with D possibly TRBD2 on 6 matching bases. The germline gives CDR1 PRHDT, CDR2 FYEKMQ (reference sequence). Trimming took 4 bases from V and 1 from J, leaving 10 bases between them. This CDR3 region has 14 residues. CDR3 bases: TGTGCCAGCAGCTCCAGACTAGTCCAAGAGACCCAGTACTTC. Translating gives CASSSRLVQETQYF.